Below are 27 T cell receptor beta chains sequenced from a single sample in a study of technical replicates of blood from a few donors. Measured with immunoSEQ multiplex PCR; TCRdb has only the in-frame clones, and not every one. Here the sample spans some 57,000 clones, 85% to 90% being singletons. The sequencing input was PBMCs. Receptors were obtained from a human donor in good health. Some clones in this sample may be carry-over from other donors' samples.

Turning to this clone: Other DNA variants within this sample encode the same CDR3. The chain uses TRBV7-9 and TRBJ1-4; unclear D gene. V was pared by 5 bases and J by 8 bases, with 12 bases between. The CDR3 is made up of 13 amino acids. From germline, CDR1 is SEHNR and CDR2 FQNEAQ (reference sequence). CDR3: CASSRGVNEKLFF. The CDR3 DNA is TGTGCCAGCAGCCGGGGAGTGAACGAAAAACTGTTTTTT.

The gene calls are TRBV4-1 and TRBJ2-7; D is unresolved. The V gene lost 0 bases and the J gene lost 9 bases, with 12 bases spanning the gap. The CDR3 spans 13 residues. Germline V gene sequence: CDR1 MGHRA, CDR2 YSYEKL. The CDR3 DNA follows: TGCGCCAGCAGCCAAGATGGAGATAAAGTGCAGTACTTC. Amino acids: CASSQDGDKVQYF.

The CDR3 protein is CASRGGRMNTEAFF. The DNA of the CDR3 is TGTGCCAGCAGGGGGGGTAGGATGAACACTGAAGCTTTCTTT. J is TRBJ1-1 and V is TRBV2, with D possibly TRBD1 on 5 matching bases. CDR1 is SNHLY, CDR2 FYNNEI, per germline. The CDR3 is 14 amino acids. V shed 6 bases and J shed 0 bases, with 11 bases lying between them. The whole variable domain, remainder taken from reference TRBV2 and TRBJ1-1, is EPEVTQTPSHQVTQMGQEVILRCVPISNHLYFYWYRQILGQKVEFLVSFYNNEISEKSEIFDDQFSVERPDGSNFTLKIRSTKLEDSAMYFCASRGGRMNTEAFFGQGTRLTVV.

The chain is built from TRBV21-1 and TRBJ2-3; the table's D gene call, TRBD1, was not cross checked with the DNA. TRBV21-1 is noted as a pseudogene. CDR3 length: 14 residues. In DNA form, the CDR3 reads TGTGCCGGGACAGATGAGGTCAGCACAGATACGCAGTATTTT. Translating it yields CAGTDEVSTDTQYF.

This chain uses TRBV29-1 with TRBJ1-1; tentative D call: TRBD1 (5 bases). The CDR3 covers 12 residues. The V gene's germline CDR1 is SQVTM and CDR2 ANQGSEA. V shed 7 bases and J shed 4 bases, with 13 bases lying between them. The DNA for the CDR3 is TGCAGCGCTAGACCCGGGGGCACTGAAGCTTTCTTT. Encoded protein: CSARPGGTEAFF.

This rearrangement joins TRBV7-2 to TRBJ2-1; 8 positions agree with TRBD1. The length of the CDR3 is 16 residues. Germline V gene sequence: CDR1 SGHTA, CDR2 FQGNSA. The V gene end was trimmed by 2 bases and the J gene end by 3 bases; junction bases not matched to a gene: 6. DNA of the CDR3: TGTGCCAGCAGCTTAACGCAGGGGGCGAACTACAATGAGCAGTTCTTC. This gives the protein CASSLTQGANYNEQFF.

This chain uses TRBV14 with TRBJ1-2; weak D call: TRBD1 (6 bases). This CDR3 has 15 residues. Trimming pared 4 bases from V and 0 bases from J, leaving 12 bases between. Germline V gives CDR1 SGHDN, CDR2 FVKESK. CDR3 protein: CASSPSGTPNYGYTF. The CDR3 coding sequence is TGTGCCAGCAGCCCATCCGGGACACCTAACTATGGCTACACCTTC.

This clone was seen once. The V gene is TRBV6-5, the J gene TRBJ2-7, with D perhaps TRBD1 (6 bases). This CDR3 comprises 16 residues. V lost 2 bases to trimming and J lost 3 bases, with 17 bases between them. The germline gives CDR1 MNHEY, CDR2 SVGAGI. The CDR3 region is CASSYGGPRQNYEQYF. CDR3 in DNA: TGTGCCAGCAGTTACGGGGGCCCAAGGCAGAACTACGAGCAGTACTTC.

The rearrangement links TRBV15 to TRBJ2-3; 8 bases align to TRBD1. The V gene's germline CDR1 is LNHNV and CDR2 YYDKDF (reference sequence). There are 17 residues in the CDR3. V lost 5 bases, J lost 5 bases, and 15 bases stayed unmatched. CDR3 amino acids: CATSAVTTGVRIDTQYF. CDR3 sequence (DNA): TGTGCCACCAGCGCAGTTACGACAGGGGTCCGGATAGATACGCAGTATTTT. Variable domain in full (rest from reference TRBV15 and TRBJ2-3): DAMVIQNPRYQVTQFGKPVTLSCSQTLNHNVMYWYQQKSSQAPKLLFHYYDKDFNNEADTPDNFQSRRPNTSFCFLDIRSPGLGDTAMYLCATSAVTTGVRIDTQYFGPGTRLTVL.

V gene TRBV29-1 combines with J gene TRBJ2-7, with a possible D match to TRBD1 (5 bases). The V and J ends lost 4 bases and 2 bases respectively, with 15 bases between them. This CDR3 is built from 14 residues. Per the germline V gene, CDR1 is SQVTM and CDR2 is ANQGSEA. The CDR3 DNA reads as TGCAGCGTTGTTCGCGGACATTCTCCCTACGAGCAGTACTTC. It specifies CSVVRGHSPYEQYF.

V is TRBV13 and J is TRBJ2-7; D unresolved. The CDR3 contains 14 residues. Germline lookup yields CDR1 PRHDT and CDR2 FYEKMQ (reference sequence). V was cut by 0 bases and J by 3 bases, with 9 bases left in between. The CDR3 coding sequence is TGTGCCAGCAGCTTAGGGGGCAGAAACTACGAGCAGTACTTC. Translated, it gives CASSLGGRNYEQYF.

The V and J genes are TRBV5-5 and TRBJ2-7; D is possibly TRBD1 (6 bases). The CDR3 totals 16 residues. V lost 0 bases to trimming and J lost 7 bases, with 20 bases between them. Germline V gene sequence: CDR1 SGHKS, CDR2 YYEKEE (reference sequence). The CDR3 DNA reads as TGTGCCAGCAGCTTGGCGTTGGACAGCCGACTTGGAGAGCAGTACTTC. Protein: CASSLALDSRLGEQYF.

This chain links TRBV6-1 with TRBJ1-1; 8 nucleotides align to TRBD1. Germline loops: CDR1 MNHNS, CDR2 SASEGT. The length of the CDR3 is 13 residues. V gave up 6 bases and J gave up 2 bases; unmatched junction bases: 2. The CDR3 loop reads CASRTGANTEAFF. The CDR3 DNA reads TGTGCCAGCAGGACAGGGGCTAACACTGAAGCTTTCTTT.

V usage is TRBV4-3 and J usage is TRBJ2-7; TRBD1 aligns across 7 bases. With 0 bases clipped from V and 2 bases from J, the junction kept 4 bases outside the gene matches. The CDR3 contains 15 residues. Per the germline V gene, CDR1 is LGHNA and CDR2 is YSLEER. The CDR3 DNA reads as TGCGCCAGCAGCCAAGATAGGACAGGAACCTACGAGCAGTACTTC. This translates into CASSQDRTGTYEQYF.

The rearrangement joins TRBV6-5 to TRBJ1-6, with D possibly being TRBD1 (5 bases). CDR1 MNHEY and CDR2 SVGAGI come from the germline V gene. The CDR3 runs to 14 residues. Between the trimmed V and J ends, which lost 5 bases and 7 bases, there was a span of 12 bases. CDR3 residues: CASSPSGGNSPLHF. CDR3 coding DNA: TGTGCCAGCAGTCCGTCCGGGGGGAATTCACCCCTCCACTTT.

This chain uses TRBV7-8 with TRBJ2-7; D uncertain. CDR3 length equals 11 residues. V was clipped by 6 bases and J by 3 bases, with 6 bases between them. Germline V lookup: CDR1 SGHVS, CDR2 FQNEAQ. The CDR3 is CASSNGYEQYF. The CDR3 coding sequence is TGTGCCAGCAGTAACGGCTACGAGCAGTACTTC.

CDR3 residues: CASNPRRDRGNTGELFF. DNA of the CDR3: TGTGCCAGCAACCCGAGACGGGACAGGGGGAACACCGGGGAGCTGTTTTTT. This chain joins TRBV7-8 and TRBJ2-2; 10 bases are a match to TRBD1. The CDR3 is made up of 17 amino acids. Germline CDR1 and CDR2: SGHVS and FQNEAQ. Trimming took 7 bases from V and 1 from J; bases not matched to a gene: 9.

Here the CDR3 DNA reads TGTGCCAGCAGGTCGACCGGGAGCACGCAGTATTTT. Translation: CASRSTGSTQYF. V gene TRBV6-5 combines with J gene TRBJ2-3, with D possibly TRBD2 on 6 matching bases. This CDR3 comprises 12 residues. CDR1 and CDR2 from the germline V gene are MNHEY and SVGAGI. V dropped 6 bases and J dropped 9 bases, with 13 bases sitting between them.

This clone came up a few times. The gene calls are TRBV4-3 and TRBJ2-3, with a possible D match to TRBD2 (5 bases). The CDR3 spans 14 residues. Germline CDR1 reads LGHNA; CDR2 reads YSLEER. V lost 0 bases, J lost 4 bases, and 8 bases lay in between. CDR3 sequence reads: CASSQDRGPDTQYF. CDR3 bases: TGCGCCAGCAGCCAAGATCGGGGTCCAGATACGCAGTATTTT.

For the CDR3, the DNA is TGTGCCCAGGGACAGGGAACCTACGAGCAGTACTTC. This translates into CAQGQGTYEQYF. The V and J genes are TRBV30 and TRBJ2-7, with 9 bases lining up with TRBD1. J was trimmed by 2 bases and V by 8 bases; bases with no gene match: 4. The CDR3 is 12 amino acids. CDR1 is GTSNPN, CDR2 SVGIG, per germline (reference sequence).

This clone was seen only a few times. The chain employs TRBV29-1 and TRBJ1-1; D is undetermined. Germline values: CDR1 SQVTM, CDR2 ANQGSEA. The CDR3 loop spans 11 amino acids. V was trimmed by 4 bases and J by 10 bases, leaving 13 bases between them. In DNA, the CDR3 is TGCAGCGTTGCCAACGTGGAGAGAGCTTTCTTT. Its protein is CSVANVERAFF.

The chain joins TRBV30 to TRBJ1-2; weak D call: TRBD1 (5 bases). The CDR3 contains 12 residues. CDR1 GTSNPN and CDR2 SVGIG come from the germline V gene (reference sequence). Between the trimmed V and J ends, which lost 3 bases and 8 bases, there was a span of 13 bases. The CDR3 loop is CAWSPFGGGYTF. The CDR3 DNA is TGTGCCTGGAGCCCCTTCGGGGGAGGCTACACCTTC. The complete variable domain, with remaining parts taken from reference TRBV30 and TRBJ1-2, reads SQTIHQWPATLVQPVGSPLSLECTVEGTSNPNLYWYRQAAGRGLQLLFYSVGIGQISSEVPQNLSASRPQDRQFILSSKKLLLSDSGFYLCAWSPFGGGYTFGSGTRLTVV.

The V gene is TRBV15, the J gene TRBJ1-5; D gene unclear. The germline V gene has CDR1 LNHNV and CDR2 YYDKDF (reference sequence). CDR3 size: 15 residues. The germline V and J ends were trimmed by 0 bases and 3 bases, with 9 bases remaining between them. The CDR3 nucleotides read TGTGCCACCAGCAGAGATAGGCACTACAATCAGCCCCAGCATTTT. Translated: CATSRDRHYNQPQHF.

V and J are TRBV7-2 and TRBJ2-7, with 8 bases fitting TRBD2. Germline loops: CDR1 SGHTA, CDR2 FQGNSA. Unmatched junction bases numbered 5, after V lost 5 bases and J lost 2 bases. This CDR3 comprises 14 residues. The CDR3 spells CASSPQRGPYEQYF. The CDR3 DNA sequence: TGTGCCAGCAGCCCACAGCGGGGGCCCTACGAGCAGTACTTC.

This clone was observed once. The gene calls are TRBV2 and TRBJ2-2, with TRBD1 matching 7 bases. The V gene's germline CDR1 is SNHLY and CDR2 FYNNEI. The CDR3 has 15 amino acids. After removal of 8 bases from V and 2 bases from J, the junction contained 8 bases not matched to a gene. The CDR3 DNA follows: TGTGCCAGCGTTCCCGGGACAGTTAACACCGGGGAGCTGTTTTTT. It codes for CASVPGTVNTGELFF.

The chain joins TRBV6-1 to TRBJ2-3, with D tentatively TRBD1 (6 bases). Germline V CDR1 and CDR2: MNHNS, SASEGT. The CDR3 runs to 15 residues. V was pared by 7 bases and J by 4 bases, with 18 bases between. The CDR3 is CASTGQGSFPDTQYF. The CDR3, as DNA: TGTGCCAGCACGGGCCAGGGGAGTTTCCCAGATACGCAGTATTTT.

V usage is TRBV5-4 and J usage is TRBJ2-1, with 9 bases matching TRBD1. Germline V gene data show CDR1 as SGHNT and CDR2 as YYREEE (reference sequence). The CDR3 covers 14 residues. With V trimmed by 4 bases and J by 8 bases, 7 bases remained unmatched. CDR3 amino acids: CASSRQGGLHEQFF. Here the CDR3 DNA reads TGTGCCAGCAGCCGACAGGGGGGGCTCCATGAGCAGTTCTTC.